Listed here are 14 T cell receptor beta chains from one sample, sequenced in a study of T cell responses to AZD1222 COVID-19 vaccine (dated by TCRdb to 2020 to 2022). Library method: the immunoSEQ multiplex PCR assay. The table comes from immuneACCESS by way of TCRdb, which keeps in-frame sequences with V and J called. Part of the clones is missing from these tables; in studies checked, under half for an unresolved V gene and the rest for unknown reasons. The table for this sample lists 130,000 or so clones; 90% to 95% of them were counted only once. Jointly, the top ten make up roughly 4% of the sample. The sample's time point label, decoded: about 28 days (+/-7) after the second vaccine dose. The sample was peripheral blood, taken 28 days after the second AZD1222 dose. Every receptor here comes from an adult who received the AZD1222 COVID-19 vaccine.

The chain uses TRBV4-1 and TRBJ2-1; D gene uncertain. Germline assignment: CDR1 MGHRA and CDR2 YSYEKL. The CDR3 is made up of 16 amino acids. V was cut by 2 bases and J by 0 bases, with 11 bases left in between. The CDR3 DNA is TGCGCCAGCAGCCAACCCCGTAGGAGCTCCTACAATGAGCAGTTCTTC. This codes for CASSQPRRSSYNEQFF.

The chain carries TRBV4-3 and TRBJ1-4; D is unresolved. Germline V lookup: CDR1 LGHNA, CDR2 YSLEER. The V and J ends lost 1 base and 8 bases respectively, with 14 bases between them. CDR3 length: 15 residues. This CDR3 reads CASSQAPRVREKLFF. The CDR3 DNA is TGCGCCAGCAGCCAAGCGCCTAGGGTTAGAGAAAAACTGTTTTTT.

CDR3 protein: CASSSRAGYSNQPQHF. The CDR3 DNA is TGTGCCAGCAGCTCTCGGGCAGGTTATAGCAATCAGCCCCAGCATTTT. The chain is built from TRBV7-8 and TRBJ1-5, with D hard to call. Trimming cost V 4 bases and J 0 bases, with 13 bases left between them. The CDR3 is 16 amino acids. The germline V gene has CDR1 SGHVS and CDR2 FQNEAQ.

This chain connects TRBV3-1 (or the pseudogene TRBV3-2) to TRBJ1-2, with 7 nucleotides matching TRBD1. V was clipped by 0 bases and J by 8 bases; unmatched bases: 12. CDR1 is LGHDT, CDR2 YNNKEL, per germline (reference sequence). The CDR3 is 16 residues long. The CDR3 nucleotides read TGTGCCAGCAGCCAAGATCCCGACCCCAGGGGGGACGGCTACACCTTC. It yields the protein CASSQDPDPRGDGYTF.

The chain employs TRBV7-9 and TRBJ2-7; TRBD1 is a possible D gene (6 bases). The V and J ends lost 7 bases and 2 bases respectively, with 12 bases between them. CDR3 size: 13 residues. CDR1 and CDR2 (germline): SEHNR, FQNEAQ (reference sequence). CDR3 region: CASTRTATYEQYF. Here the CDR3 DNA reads TGTGCCAGCACCAGGACAGCCACCTACGAGCAGTACTTC.

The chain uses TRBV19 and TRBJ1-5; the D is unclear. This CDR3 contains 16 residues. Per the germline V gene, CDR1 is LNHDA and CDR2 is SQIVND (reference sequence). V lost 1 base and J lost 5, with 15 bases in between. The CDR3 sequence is CASSIVAGSLYQPQHF. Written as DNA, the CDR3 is TGTGCCAGTAGTATAGTAGCGGGGTCCCTTTATCAGCCCCAGCATTTT.

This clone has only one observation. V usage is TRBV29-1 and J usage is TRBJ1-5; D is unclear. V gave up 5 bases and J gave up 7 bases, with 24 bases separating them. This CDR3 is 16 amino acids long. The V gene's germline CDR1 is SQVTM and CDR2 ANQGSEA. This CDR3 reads CSVIVAQADPRQPQHF. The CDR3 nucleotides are TGCAGCGTTATCGTCGCGCAGGCGGATCCGCGGCAGCCCCAGCATTTT.

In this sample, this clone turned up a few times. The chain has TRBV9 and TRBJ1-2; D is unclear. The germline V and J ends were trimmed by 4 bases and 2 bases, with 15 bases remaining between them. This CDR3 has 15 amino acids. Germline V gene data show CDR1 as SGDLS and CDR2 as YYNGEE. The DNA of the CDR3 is TGTGCCAGCAGCTCCCCAATTGCGGTGAACTATGGCTACACCTTC. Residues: CASSSPIAVNYGYTF.

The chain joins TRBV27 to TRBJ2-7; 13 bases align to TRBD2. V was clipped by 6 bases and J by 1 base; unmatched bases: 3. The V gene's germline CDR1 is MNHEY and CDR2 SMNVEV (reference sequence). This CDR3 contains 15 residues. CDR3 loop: CASSPGLAGSYEQYF. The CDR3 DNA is TGTGCCAGCAGCCCGGGACTAGCGGGGTCCTACGAGCAGTACTTC.

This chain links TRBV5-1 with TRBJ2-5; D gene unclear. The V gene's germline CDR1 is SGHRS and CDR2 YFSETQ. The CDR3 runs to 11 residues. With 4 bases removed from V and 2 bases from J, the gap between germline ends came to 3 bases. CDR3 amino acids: CASSSQETQYF. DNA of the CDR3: TGCGCCAGCAGCAGTCAAGAGACCCAGTACTTC.

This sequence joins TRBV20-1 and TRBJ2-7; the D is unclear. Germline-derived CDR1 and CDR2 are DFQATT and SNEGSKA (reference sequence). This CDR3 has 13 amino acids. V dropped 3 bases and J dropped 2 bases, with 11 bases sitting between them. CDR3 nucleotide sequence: TGCAGTGCTAGTCCTACGGTACCCTACGAGCAGTACTTC. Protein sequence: CSASPTVPYEQYF.

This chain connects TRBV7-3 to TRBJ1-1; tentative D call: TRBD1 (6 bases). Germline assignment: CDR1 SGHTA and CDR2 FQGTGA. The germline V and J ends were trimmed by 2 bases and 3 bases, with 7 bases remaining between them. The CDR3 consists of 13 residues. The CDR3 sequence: CASSLEGDTEAFF. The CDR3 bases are TGTGCCAGCAGCTTAGAGGGGGACACTGAAGCTTTCTTT.

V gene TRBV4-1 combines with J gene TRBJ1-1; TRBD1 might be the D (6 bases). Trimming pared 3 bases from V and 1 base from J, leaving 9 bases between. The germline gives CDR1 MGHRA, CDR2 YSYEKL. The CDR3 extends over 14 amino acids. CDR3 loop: CASSQTTGNTEAFF. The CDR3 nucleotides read TGCGCCAGCAGCCAGACGACAGGGAACACTGAAGCTTTCTTT.

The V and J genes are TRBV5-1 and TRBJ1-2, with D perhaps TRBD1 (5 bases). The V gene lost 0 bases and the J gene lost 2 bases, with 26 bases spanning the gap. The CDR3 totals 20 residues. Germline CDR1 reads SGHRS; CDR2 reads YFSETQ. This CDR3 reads CASSLASPGLPPERNYGYTF. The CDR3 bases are TGCGCCAGCAGCTTGGCGTCCCCGGGACTCCCGCCGGAAAGGAACTATGGCTACACCTTC.